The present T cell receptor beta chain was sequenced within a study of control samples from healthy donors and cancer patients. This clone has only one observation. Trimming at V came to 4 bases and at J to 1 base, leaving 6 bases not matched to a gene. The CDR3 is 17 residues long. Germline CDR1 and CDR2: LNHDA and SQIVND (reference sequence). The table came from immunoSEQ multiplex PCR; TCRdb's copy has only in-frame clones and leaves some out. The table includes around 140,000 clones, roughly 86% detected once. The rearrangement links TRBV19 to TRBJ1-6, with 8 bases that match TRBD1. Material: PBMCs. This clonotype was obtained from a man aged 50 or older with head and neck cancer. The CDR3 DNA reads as TGTGCCAGTAGTACCCGACAGGGGAGGTCCTATAATTCACCCCTCCACTTT. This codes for CASSTRQGRSYNSPLHF. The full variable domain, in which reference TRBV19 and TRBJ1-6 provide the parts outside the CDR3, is DGGITQSPKYLFRKEGQNVTLSCEQNLNHDAMYWYRQDPGQGLRLIYYSQIVNDFQKGDIAEGYSVSREKKESFPLTVTSAQKNPTAFYLCASSTRQGRSYNSPLHFGNGTRLTVT.